Presented here are 18 T cell receptor beta chains from one specimen sequenced in a study of blood T cell repertoires in COVID-19. Produced via immunoSEQ multiplex PCR; TCRdb's table is partial and in-frame only. The table shows about 170,000 clones, with roughly 91% occurring only once. Sequenced sample: peripheral blood. The source is a man aged 45 to 65 who had recovered from COVID-19.

The DNA of the CDR3 is TGTGCCAGCAGCCAAGTTGACAGGGGGTTGCAAGAGACCCAGTACTTC. Amino acid sequence: CASSQVDRGLQETQYF. J is TRBJ2-5 and V is TRBV3-1 (or the pseudogene TRBV3-2); TRBD1 agrees at 9 bases. The V and J ends lost 1 base and 2 bases, in that order; junction bases with no gene match: 5. The germline V gene encodes CDR1 LGHDT and CDR2 YNNKEL (reference sequence). CDR3 size: 16 residues.

The chain carries TRBV30 and TRBJ1-3; tentative D call: TRBD1 (6 bases). This CDR3 contains 13 residues. The V end lost 5 bases, the J end lost 3 bases, and 11 bases lay between the germline ends. Per the germline V gene, CDR1 is GTSNPN and CDR2 is SVGIG (reference sequence). Written as DNA, the CDR3 is TGTGCCTGGGACAGGTCGGGTGGAAACACCATATATTTT. This sequence encodes CAWDRSGGNTIYF.

The V and J genes are TRBV28 and TRBJ1-5, with D tentatively TRBD1 (6 bases). V lost 5 bases and J 11 bases, leaving 13 bases between the germline ends. From germline, CDR1 is MDHEN and CDR2 SYDVKM. The CDR3 is made up of 12 amino acids. The CDR3 bases are TGTGCCAGCAGTCTAAATGACAGGACCCAGCATTTT. It is translated as CASSLNDRTQHF.

The CDR3 DNA reads TGTGCCAGCAGCTTTGGGACTAGCGGGAACTTGTACGAGCAGTACTTC. It is translated as CASSFGTSGNLYEQYF. The chain has TRBV9 and TRBJ2-7; 13 positions match TRBD2. The CDR3 is 16 amino acids. Per germline, CDR1 SGDLS and CDR2 YYNGEE. V lost 4 bases, J lost 4 bases, and 8 bases stayed unmatched.

V is TRBV5-1 and J is TRBJ2-7, with 9 bases matching TRBD2. V lost 0 bases to trimming and J lost 2 bases; unmatched junction nucleotides: 9. Looked up from germline, CDR1 is SGHRS and CDR2 is YFSETQ. The CDR3 covers 17 residues. CDR3 amino acids: CASSLASGLAKTYEQYF. The CDR3 DNA sequence: TGCGCCAGCAGCTTGGCCTCTGGACTAGCGAAGACCTACGAGCAGTACTTC.

In DNA form, the CDR3 reads TGTGCCAGCAGCTTGTCGGGGGGTAGAGGAGAAAAACTGTTTTTT. Its protein is CASSLSGGRGEKLFF. The chain links TRBV7-3 to TRBJ1-4, with a weak D call TRBD1 (5 bases). The CDR3 is 15 residues long. V was cut by 3 bases and J by 8 bases, with 16 bases left in between. Per germline, CDR1 SGHTA and CDR2 FQGTGA.

This rearrangement joins TRBV4-2 to TRBJ2-5; TRBD2 matches 10 bases. The CDR3 extends over 15 amino acids. V shed 6 bases and J 3 bases; nucleotides not matched to a gene: 7. Germline V CDR1 and CDR2: LGHNA, YNFKEQ. CDR3 in DNA: TGTGCCAGCAGTCGGGAGCGGGGGGGGGAAGAGACCCAGTACTTC. Amino acids: CASSRERGGEETQYF.

The gene calls are TRBV9 and TRBJ2-1; 10 bases are a match to TRBD1. The V gene's germline CDR1 is SGDLS and CDR2 YYNGEE. There are 15 residues in the CDR3. The V and J ends lost 0 bases and 8 bases, in that order; junction bases with no gene match: 5. CDR3: CASSVEETGGHEQFF. The CDR3 DNA is TGTGCCAGCAGCGTAGAGGAGACAGGGGGCCATGAGCAGTTCTTC.

The chain combines TRBV27 with TRBJ2-7; TRBD1 matches 7 bases. After removal of 0 bases from V and 4 bases from J, the junction contained 3 bases not matched to a gene. The CDR3 consists of 14 residues. The V gene's germline CDR1 is MNHEY and CDR2 SMNVEV (reference sequence). The CDR3 loop is CASSLSARGYEQYF. The CDR3 nucleotides are TGTGCCAGCAGTTTATCGGCCAGGGGGTACGAGCAGTACTTC.

V usage is TRBV19 and J usage is TRBJ1-5; D unclear. The germline gives CDR1 LNHDA, CDR2 SQIVND (reference sequence). The CDR3 runs to 14 residues. The V end was cut by 1 base, the J end by 5 bases, with 9 bases between. The CDR3 is CASSIGPRDQPQHF. CDR3 coding DNA: TGTGCCAGTAGTATAGGCCCACGGGATCAGCCCCAGCATTTT.

The rearrangement uses TRBV5-4 and TRBJ2-1; 7 nucleotides match TRBD2. This CDR3 spans 14 amino acids. J lost 7 bases, V lost 5 bases, and 9 bases had no gene match. The germline V gene encodes CDR1 SGHNT and CDR2 YYREEE (reference sequence). CDR3 loop: CASSIGGSWNEQFF. In nucleotides, the CDR3 is TGTGCCAGCAGTATAGGCGGGAGTTGGAATGAGCAGTTCTTC.

The chain has TRBV25-1 and TRBJ1-1; no clear D gene. Deletions cut 5 bases from V and 10 bases from J, with 11 bases between. The length of the CDR3 is 11 residues. Germline V lookup: CDR1 MGHDK, CDR2 SYGVNS. DNA for the CDR3: TGTGCCAGCAGTTCACAAAAAGTAGCTTTCTTT. This sequence encodes CASSSQKVAFF.

The CDR3 DNA reads TGTGCCAGTAGTATAGGATTGGGACTAGGAGCCGGGCAAGAGACCCAGTACTTC. It is translated as CASSIGLGLGAGQETQYF. V usage is TRBV19 and J usage is TRBJ2-5, with 8 positions matching TRBD2. The CDR3 totals 18 residues. Germline V gives CDR1 LNHDA, CDR2 SQIVND (reference sequence). V was clipped by 1 base and J by 2 bases; unmatched bases: 12.

The rearrangement joins TRBV24-1 to TRBJ2-2; D is unclear. The germline CDR1 and CDR2 sequences are KGHDR and SFDVKD. The CDR3 loop spans 12 amino acids. Trimming cost V 4 bases and J 11 bases, with 10 bases left between them. The CDR3 sequence is CATSDPETELFF. CDR3 DNA: TGTGCCACCAGTGACCCAGAGACTGAGCTGTTTTTT.

The CDR3 bases are TGTGCCAGCAGTCCGGGGGGGCCTAATGAAAAACTGTTTTTT. Translation gives CASSPGGPNEKLFF. The rearrangement links TRBV28 to TRBJ1-4; possibly TRBD1 for D (6 bases). V lost 5 bases, J lost 3 bases, and 10 bases lay in between. The germline V gene has CDR1 MDHEN and CDR2 SYDVKM. This CDR3 spans 14 amino acids.

This clone has a single count. The chain employs TRBV11-2 and TRBJ2-7; 8 nucleotides match TRBD2. CDR3 length equals 18 residues. Per germline, CDR1 SGHAT and CDR2 FQNNGV. J was trimmed by 5 bases and V by 5 bases; bases with no gene match: 20. CDR3 DNA sequence: TGTGCCAGCAGCCCAAAGGCGGGGGGCCGTCCTTTGGTCAACGAGCAGTACTTC. Translation gives CASSPKAGGRPLVNEQYF.

This rearrangement joins TRBV30 to TRBJ2-7; D may be TRBD1 (5 bases). The CDR3 is 13 amino acids. Per the germline V gene, CDR1 is GTSNPN and CDR2 is SVGIG (reference sequence). V lost 2 bases, J lost 0 bases, and 8 bases lay in between. CDR3 DNA: TGTGCCTGGAGTCTTGACAGCTCCTACGAGCAGTACTTC. Protein: CAWSLDSSYEQYF.

J is TRBJ2-6 and V is TRBV19, with D maybe TRBD1 (5 bases). From germline, CDR1 is LNHDA and CDR2 SQIVND (reference sequence). The CDR3 is 18 amino acids. V was shortened by 5 bases and J by 2 bases, with 19 bases between the two germline ends. The CDR3 sequence: CASSGRAGNRAGANVLTF. In DNA, the CDR3 is TGTGCCAGTAGTGGCCGGGCAGGGAATCGGGCTGGGGCCAACGTCCTGACTTTC.